The rows below give T cell receptor beta chains drawn from one sample of a study of cytomegalovirus exposure and HLA in healthy donors. TCRdb keeps only in-frame clones here, not all; method: immunoSEQ multiplex PCR. The sample lists tens of thousands of clones, 70% to 85% occurring once. The sample was PBMCs. The source of these receptors is a woman aged 40 to 50 in good health and CMV-seropositive. Each CDR3 is given with its conserved first and last residue. A D gene is named only where the DNA matches it firmly. Not all rows give a size; the values are once, few, many and, for expanded clones, a class.

clone size,J gene,V gene,D gene,CDR3 protein,CDR3 DNA
few,TRBJ1-1,TRBV19,NA,CASSTAGAEAFF,TGTGCCAGTAGTACGGCAGGTGCTGAAGCTTTCTTT
once,TRBJ1-6,TRBV30,TRBD1,CAWSVRDRGQSPLHF,TGTGCCTGGAGTGTCCGGGACAGGGGACAGTCACCCCTCCACTTT
NA,TRBJ2-3,TRBV6-1,TRBD1,CASSEALGTESTDTQYF,TGTGCCAGCAGTGAAGCGTTGGGGACAGAAAGCACAGATACGCAGTATTTT
NA,TRBJ1-1,TRBV6-5,NA,CASSYRVNTEAFF,TGTGCCAGCAGTTACCGAGTGAACACTGAAGCTTTCTTT
NA,TRBJ2-7,TRBV7-8,NA,CASSAAVRVSYEQYF,TGTGCCAGCAGCGCGGCGGTCCGGGTCTCCTACGAGCAGTACTTC
NA,TRBJ1-2,TRBV9,NA,CASSPGGGLRYTF,TGTGCCAGCAGCCCCGGGGGGGGGCTTCGCTACACCTTC
NA,TRBJ1-2,TRBV19,TRBD1,CASSIAQGPGGPINYGYTF,TGTGCCAGTAGTATAGCACAGGGGCCAGGGGGCCCCATAAACTATGGCTACACCTTC
NA,TRBJ1-3,TRBV29-1,TRBD1,CSVEDPGQGNTIYF,TGCAGCGTTGAAGACCCGGGACAGGGAAACACCATATATTTT
NA,TRBJ2-2,TRBV27,TRBD2,CASSLVGLAGGLVTGELFF,TGTGCCAGCAGTTTAGTGGGACTAGCGGGGGGGCTGGTCACCGGGGAGCTGTTTTTT
NA,TRBJ1-5,TRBV5-1,NA,CASSPSGTNSNQPQHF,TGCGCCAGCAGCCCGAGCGGGACGAATAGCAATCAGCCCCAGCATTTT
once,TRBJ2-3,TRBV10-2,NA,CASSDAGRGPSTDTQYF,TGCGCCAGCAGTGACGCAGGGCGGGGGCCTAGCACAGATACGCAGTATTTT
NA,TRBJ2-7,TRBV27,TRBD2,CASSPLRLAGSSYEQYF,TGTGCCAGCAGTCCCCTGAGACTAGCGGGGAGCTCCTACGAGCAGTACTTC
NA,TRBJ2-7,TRBV2,NA,CAGGTLRSSYEQYF,TGTGCCGGCGGGACCTTAAGGAGCTCCTACGAGCAGTACTTC
once,TRBJ2-7,TRBV5-1,TRBD1,CASSLDRGYEQYF,TGCGCCAGCAGCTTGGACAGGGGCTACGAGCAGTACTTC
NA,TRBJ2-1,TRBV7-9,TRBD2,CASSSGGGAGEQFF,TGTGCCAGCAGCTCAGGCGGGGGGGCCGGGGAGCAGTTCTTC
NA,TRBJ1-1,TRBV19,TRBD1,CASSLTGTAEAFF,TGTGCCAGTAGTTTGACAGGGACGGCTGAAGCTTTCTTT
NA,TRBJ1-1,TRBV4-3,NA,CASSHFKRGTEAFF,TGCGCCAGCAGCCACTTTAAGCGTGGCACTGAAGCTTTCTTT
NA,TRBJ1-2,TRBV9,NA,CASSQKAGNRLYGYTF,TGTGCCAGCAGCCAAAAAGCGGGGAACCGCCTCTATGGCTACACCTTC
NA,TRBJ1-4,TRBV19,NA,CATSQGSYNEKLFF,TGTGCCACCTCGCAGGGGTCCTATAATGAAAAACTGTTTTTT
NA,TRBJ2-3,TRBV18,NA,CASSRGLPTDTQYF,TGTGCCAGCTCACGGGGACTGCCCACAGATACGCAGTATTTT
NA,TRBJ1-1,TRBV30,NA,CAWSIKGANTEAFF,TGTGCCTGGAGTATAAAAGGGGCGAACACTGAAGCTTTCTTT
NA,TRBJ2-7,TRBV5-1,TRBD1,CASSPGTGSYEQYF,TGCGCCAGCAGCCCCGGGACAGGTTCCTACGAGCAGTACTTC
once,TRBJ2-1,TRBV25-1,NA,CASGRPGTVYNEQFF,TGTGCCAGCGGACGACCGGGGACTGTCTACAATGAGCAGTTCTTC
NA,TRBJ2-3,TRBV7-9,TRBD2,CASIPGGASTDTQYF,TGTGCCAGCATCCCGGGGGGGGCTAGCACAGATACGCAGTATTTT
NA,TRBJ2-5,TRBV7-2,NA,CASSLGGGGGQETQYF,TGTGCCAGCAGCTTAGGAGGGGGGGGCGGCCAAGAGACCCAGTACTTC
NA,TRBJ1-5,TRBV7-2,NA,CASSLDRFNQPQHF,TGTGCCAGCAGCTTGGACAGATTCAATCAGCCCCAGCATTTT
NA,TRBJ1-2,TRBV30,NA,CASSAGAPGYGYTF,TGTGCCTCTTCCGCGGGGGCGCCCGGATATGGCTACACCTTC
NA,TRBJ1-5,TRBV7-8,NA,CASSLSTGSSNQPQHF,TGTGCCAGCAGCTTAAGTACAGGGTCTAGCAATCAGCCCCAGCATTTT
NA,TRBJ2-5,TRBV6-5,TRBD1,CASSYQTGGNQETQYF,TGTGCCAGCAGTTACCAGACAGGGGGTAACCAAGAGACCCAGTACTTC
NA,TRBJ1-5,TRBV2,TRBD1,CASSTGGWGNQPQHF,TGTGCCAGCAGTACAGGGGGCTGGGGCAATCAGCCCCAGCATTTT
NA,TRBJ1-5,TRBV6-5,NA,CASSYRTNQPQHF,TGTGCCAGCAGTTACAGGACAAATCAGCCCCAGCATTTT
NA,TRBJ2-2,TRBV7-7,TRBD1,CASSRTGATGELFF,TGTGCTAGCAGCCGGACAGGGGCCACCGGGGAGCTGTTTTTT
once,TRBJ1-5,TRBV6-1,NA,CASSEVGGGGSNQPQHF,TGTGCCAGCAGTGAGGTGGGAGGGGGAGGAAGCAATCAGCCCCAGCATTTT
NA,TRBJ2-2,TRBV10-2,TRBD2,CASSPLAGALGELFF,TGCGCCAGCAGCCCACTAGCGGGGGCTCTTGGGGAGCTGTTTTTT
NA,TRBJ2-7,TRBV4-1,TRBD1,CASSQEQGVSYEQYF,TGCGCCAGCAGCCAAGAGCAGGGGGTCTCCTACGAGCAGTACTTC
NA,TRBJ2-7,TRBV11-2,NA,CASSLVSQGQYF,TGTGCCAGCAGCTTGGTTTCCCAGGGGCAGTACTTC
NA,TRBJ1-2,TRBV7-8,TRBD1,CASSKEPGQINYGYTF,TGTGCCAGCAGCAAAGAGCCGGGACAGATTAACTATGGCTACACCTTC
NA,TRBJ1-3,TRBV7-9,NA,CASSVGGNTIYF,TGTGCCAGCAGCGTCGGTGGAAACACCATATATTTT
NA,TRBJ2-2,TRBV11-2,NA,CASSLGLARTGELFF,TGTGCCAGCAGCTTAGGGCTAGCGAGGACCGGGGAGCTGTTTTTT
once,TRBJ1-2,TRBV4-1,NA,CASSPPTYLGYTF,TGCGCCAGCAGCCCCCCGACATATTTGGGCTACACCTTC
few,TRBJ2-3,TRBV12-5,NA,CASGLAPKTGKGTDTQYF,TGTGCTAGTGGTTTGGCTCCAAAGACGGGGAAAGGCACAGATACGCAGTATTTT
once,TRBJ1-6,TRBV7-2,NA,CASSFARGEGPPLHF,TGTGCCAGCAGTTTTGCTCGAGGGGAGGGGCCACCCCTCCACTTT
once,TRBJ1-6,TRBV9,TRBD1,CASSWTGGSNSPLHF,TGTGCCAGCAGCTGGACAGGGGGATCAAATTCACCCCTCCACTTT
NA,TRBJ1-2,TRBV5-1,NA,CASSSRPGPGEFGYTF,TGCGCCAGCAGCTCACGACCCGGGCCAGGGGAATTTGGCTACACCTTC
NA,TRBJ2-1,TRBV11-2,NA,CASSPQRGSYNEQFF,TGTGCCAGCAGCCCGCAACGAGGGAGCTACAATGAGCAGTTCTTC
NA,TRBJ2-5,TRBV2,TRBD1,CASSVQGSLRAYF,TGTGCCAGCAGTGTACAGGGGTCCCTTAGGGCGTACTTC
NA,TRBJ2-7,TRBV6-5,TRBD1,CASSRSGGYEQYF,TGTGCCAGCAGCAGGTCAGGGGGCTACGAGCAGTACTTC
NA,TRBJ2-1,TRBV11-2,TRBD1,CASKGPDRGGQFF,TGTGCCAGCAAGGGTCCCGACAGGGGGGGGCAGTTCTTC
NA,TRBJ2-7,TRBV28,NA,CASSAGIESSYEQYF,TGTGCCAGCAGTGCGGGCATCGAGAGCTCCTACGAGCAGTACTTC
NA,TRBJ1-3,TRBV12-5,TRBD1,CASGNTGGSGNTIYF,TGTGCTAGTGGAAATACAGGGGGCTCTGGAAACACCATATATTTT
NA,TRBJ2-3,TRBV18,NA,CASSPPDRGGTDTQYF,TGTGCCAGCTCACCACCTGACAGGGGAGGGACAGATACGCAGTATTTT
NA,TRBJ1-2,TRBV29-1,NA,CSVGGRENGYTF,TGCAGCGTTGGAGGCAGGGAAAATGGCTACACCTTC